The source of this T cell receptor beta chain is a study of blood T cell repertoires in COVID-19. Study-level background: T cells, B-cell-depleted T cells, or PBMCs supplied cDNA or gDNA.

Data came from immunoSEQ multiplex PCR; TCRdb stores just in-frame clones and leaves some out. The sample records some 350,000 clones, around 90% being singletons. The CDR3 loop spans 15 amino acids. Trimming cost V 6 bases and J 5 bases; bases outside gene matches: 7. The germline V gene has CDR1 MGHDK and CDR2 SYGVNS. V gene TRBV25-1 combines with J gene TRBJ2-3, with 11 bases aligning to TRBD2. The sequence was collected from a man under 40 who had recovered from COVID-19. The sequencing sample was made of PBMCs or T cells enriched from blood (not recorded which). The CDR3 region has the DNA TGTGCCAGCAGCCCGGCTAGCGGGGGGAAAGATACGCAGTATTTT. Protein: CASSPASGGKDTQYF.